Listed below are T cell receptor beta chains from one sample, sequenced in a study of blood T cell repertoires in COVID-19. Sequenced by immunoSEQ multiplex PCR; TCRdb stores in-frame clones only, minus some. This sample has about 270,000 clones, with about 87% found just once. The sample comprised PBMCs or T cells enriched from blood (not recorded which). Receptors were obtained from a woman aged 50 to 65 who had recovered from COVID-19. The CDR3 runs from the conserved cysteine through the conserved F or W. A D gene is named only where the DNA matches it firmly. Only some rows state a clone size, as once, few, many or a class for expanded clones.

>-|TRBV7-8|TRBJ1-1|-
CASSPRDIKNTEAFF
TGTGCCAGCAGCCCACGGGACATTAAGAACACTGAAGCTTTCTTT
>-|TRBV7-9|TRBJ2-2|-
CASREGALANTGELFF
TGTGCCAGCAGAGAAGGGGCCCTCGCGAACACCGGGGAGCTGTTTTTT
>-|TRBV19|TRBJ1-1|TRBD1
CASSKLTGVNTEAFF
TGTGCCAGTAGTAAACTGACAGGGGTGAATACTGAAGCTTTCTTT
>-|TRBV27|TRBJ2-1|TRBD2
CASSLRREGNKDEQFF
TGTGCCAGCAGTTTACGGCGGGAGGGCAATAAGGATGAGCAGTTCTTC
>-|TRBV6-5|TRBJ2-7|-
CASSSDTWAYEQYF
TGTGCCAGCAGTTCGGACACCTGGGCCTACGAGCAGTACTTC
>-|TRBV18|TRBJ2-7|TRBD1
CASSPPQGYSYEQYF
TGTGCCAGCTCACCACCACAGGGGTACTCCTACGAGCAGTACTTC
>-|TRBV2|TRBJ1-1|-
CASSARSEAFF
TGTGCCAGCAGTGCGCGAAGTGAGGCTTTCTTT
>-|TRBV14|TRBJ2-1|TRBD2
CASSQDVGLRLNEQFF
TGTGCCAGCAGCCAAGATGTGGGACTAAGACTTAATGAGCAGTTCTTC
>few|TRBV5-1|TRBJ2-7|-
CASSVREPGYEQYF
TGCGCCAGCAGCGTCCGGGAACCAGGCTACGAGCAGTACTTC
>-|TRBV28|TRBJ2-5|-
CASSQETQYF
TGTGCCAGCAGCCAGGAGACCCAGTACTTC
>-|TRBV6-5|TRBJ1-2|-
CASSYSMRTNYGYTF
TGTGCCAGCAGTTACTCGATGAGAACCAACTATGGCTACACCTTC
>once|TRBV30|TRBJ1-3|-
CAWSVNTGNTIYF
TGTGCCTGGAGTGTCAACACTGGAAACACCATATATTTT
>once|TRBV10-3|TRBJ1-1|TRBD1
CAITRTGRGLNTEAFF
TGTGCCATCACCCGGACAGGTCGGGGTTTAAACACTGAAGCTTTCTTT
>-|TRBV18|TRBJ2-7|-
CASSPNSYYEQYF
TGTGCCAGCTCACCAAACAGTTACTACGAGCAGTACTTC
>-|TRBV6-5|TRBJ2-7|-
CASSYRGRSYEQYF
TGTGCCAGCAGTTACCGGGGGAGGAGCTACGAGCAGTACTTC
>-|TRBV24-1|TRBJ2-2|-
CATSDFSANTGELFF
TGTGCCACCAGTGATTTCTCGGCGAACACCGGGGAGCTGTTTTTT